A selection of T cell receptor beta chains follows, all from one sample in a study of shared clonotypes between healthy human individuals. Profiling relied on immunoSEQ multiplex PCR, and the TCRdb table lists in-frame clones only, not all of them. This table holds about 2 million clones, roughly 94% found once. Sequencing was carried out using naive CD4+ T cells sorted from blood. The source is a young man in good health. Both conserved end residues are part of each CDR3. D genes are given only for firm matches. The size entry is marked missing in some rows and otherwise reads once, few, many or a size class.

CDR3: CASSAPGTGGAIYF
DNA: TGCGCCAGCAGCGCCCCCGGGACAGGGGGAGCCATATATTTT
D: TRBD1
size: -
V: TRBV5-1
J: TRBJ1-3

CDR3: CASSSRLAKNIQYF
DNA: TGTGCCAGCAGCTCTAGACTAGCCAAAAACATTCAGTACTTC
D: -
size: -
V: TRBV11-3
J: TRBJ2-4

CDR3: CASRTGGGNTIYF
DNA: TGTGCCAGCAGAACAGGCGGCGGAAACACCATATATTTT
D: -
size: once
V: TRBV25-1
J: TRBJ1-3

CDR3: CASSLFSRVQPQHF
DNA: TGTGCCAGCAGTTTATTCTCAAGGGTGCAGCCCCAGCATTTT
D: -
size: -
V: TRBV28
J: TRBJ1-5

CDR3: CAWSPLTGRIYEQYF
DNA: TGTGCCTGGAGTCCCTTGACCGGCAGAATCTACGAGCAGTACTTC
D: -
size: -
V: TRBV30
J: TRBJ2-7

CDR3: CASSYPVGSNYGYTF
DNA: TGTGCCAGCAGTTACCCGGTGGGGAGTAACTATGGCTACACCTTC
D: -
size: -
V: TRBV6-6
J: TRBJ1-2

CDR3: CASSLEGSGANVLTF
DNA: TGCGCCAGCAGCTTGGAGGGCTCTGGGGCCAACGTCCTGACTTTC
D: -
size: -
V: TRBV5-1
J: TRBJ2-6

CDR3: CASSPSGTSGRYNEQFF
DNA: TGTGCCAGCAGCCCTTCCGGGACTAGCGGGAGGTATAATGAGCAGTTCTTC
D: TRBD2
size: -
V: TRBV7-9
J: TRBJ2-1

CDR3: CASSPSSGSYEQYF
DNA: TGTGCCAGCTCACCATCTAGCGGGAGCTACGAGCAGTACTTC
D: TRBD2
size: -
V: TRBV18
J: TRBJ2-7

CDR3: CSVEENTGELFF
DNA: TGCAGCGTTGAAGAGAACACCGGGGAGCTGTTTTTT
D: -
size: -
V: TRBV29-1
J: TRBJ2-2

CDR3: CASSLDLGRSSYEQYF
DNA: TGTGCCAGCAGCTTAGATCTCGGACGGAGTTCCTACGAGCAGTACTTC
D: -
size: -
V: TRBV11-2
J: TRBJ2-7

CDR3: CASSVGRAGGNTDTQYF
DNA: TGTGCCAGCAGCGTAGGGCGGGCGGGAGGTAACACAGATACGCAGTATTTT
D: TRBD2
size: -
V: TRBV9
J: TRBJ2-3

CDR3: CAWSKGNTEAFF
DNA: TGTGCCTGGAGTAAAGGGAACACTGAAGCTTTCTTT
D: -
size: -
V: TRBV30
J: TRBJ1-1

CDR3: CASSFLAGGYTGELFF
DNA: TGTGCCAGCAGCTTTCTTGCGGGGGGTTACACCGGGGAGCTGTTTTTT
D: TRBD2
size: -
V: TRBV7-9
J: TRBJ2-2

CDR3: CASSSIQGAGELFF
DNA: TGCGCCAGCAGCTCCATACAGGGCGCCGGGGAGCTGTTTTTT
D: -
size: -
V: TRBV5-1
J: TRBJ2-2

CDR3: CASSFPKAGGSSYNEQFF
DNA: TGTGCCAGCAGCTTTCCAAAAGCGGGGGGAAGCTCCTACAATGAGCAGTTCTTC
D: TRBD2
size: -
V: TRBV5-4
J: TRBJ2-1

CDR3: CSASEENIQYF
DNA: TGCAGTGCTAGTGAGGAAAACATTCAGTACTTC
D: -
size: -
V: TRBV20-1
J: TRBJ2-4

CDR3: CASENSAGELFF
DNA: TGTGCCAGCGAAAACAGCGCCGGGGAGCTGTTTTTT
D: -
size: once
V: TRBV6-5
J: TRBJ2-2

CDR3: CASSPQGGETQYF
DNA: TGTGCCAGCTCACCACAGGGGGGAGAGACCCAGTACTTC
D: -
size: -
V: TRBV18
J: TRBJ2-5

CDR3: CASTRGQGPYNEQFF
DNA: TGTGCCAGCACTCGAGGCCAGGGCCCTTACAATGAGCAGTTCTTC
D: -
size: -
V: TRBV6-6
J: TRBJ2-1

CDR3: CASSPGTGTNYGYTF
DNA: TGTGCCAGCAGCCCAGGGACAGGGACTAACTATGGCTACACCTTC
D: TRBD1
size: -
V: TRBV9
J: TRBJ1-2

CDR3: CASSQGTFNQPQHF
DNA: TGTGCCAGCAGTCAAGGGACGTTCAATCAGCCCCAGCATTTT
D: -
size: -
V: TRBV27
J: TRBJ1-5

CDR3: CASSSGTSGRYEQYF
DNA: TGTGCCAGCAGTTCCGGGACTAGCGGGAGATACGAGCAGTACTTC
D: TRBD2
size: -
V: TRBV6-5
J: TRBJ2-7

CDR3: CASSSTRVNTGELFF
DNA: TGCGCCAGCAGCTCCACGAGGGTTAACACCGGGGAGCTGTTTTTT
D: -
size: -
V: TRBV5-1
J: TRBJ2-2